This TCR beta chain was captured by sequencing in a study of response to subunit inactivated influenza vaccine. Overall study results and limits: It was suggested by the authors that few new T cells are recruited by each seasonal influenza vaccination.

TCRdb ran MiXCR on the RT-PCR reads and lists one entry per CDR3 protein. The sample includes more than 600,000 distinct CDR3 sequences, about a fifth of them seen just once. With respect to this clonotype: The antigen is not known.

The CDR3 runs 12 residues. V lost 3 bases to trimming and J lost 5 bases; unmatched junction nucleotides: 3. CDR1 is DFQATT and CDR2 is SNEGSKA in the germline V gene (reference sequence). The sequencing used PBMCs from blood, collected about 5 days after vaccination. The clonotype originates from a man between 50 and 59 years old who received an inactivated influenza vaccine. The chain recombines TRBV20-1 with TRBJ2-7, with 8 bases aligning to TRBD1. In DNA form, the CDR3 reads TGCAGTGCTAGGGACAGGGAGAACGAGCAGTACTTC. This encodes CSARDRENEQYF.